This T cell receptor (beta chain) was recorded in a study of human T cells and chemical hapten exposure. Turning to the study itself: Chiefly women, the patients showed alopecia areata, totalis or universalis.

TCRdb recomputed calls from the RACE reads with MiXCR, one row per CDR3 protein. In the table there are under 200,000 distinct CDR3 sequences, approximately 14% of which are singletons. The sample's time point: patch test 1, 2 weeks after DPC sensitization. Stated treatment: therapeutic diphenylcyclopropenone sensitization with weekly scalp DPC. Overall study findings and caveats: While controls formed fewer of them, expanded TCRs formed significantly more large CDR3 similarity clusters.

This clonotype was picked up a small number of times. The antigen is not known. The CDR3 is 16 residues long. The ends lost 6 bases at V and 3 bases at J; junction bases unmatched: 15. CDR1 DFQATT and CDR2 SNEGSKA come from the germline V gene (reference sequence). The sequence came from a woman aged 30 to 39 with alopecia areata. Some clones in this sample may be carry-over from other donors' samples. The J gene is TRBJ2-3, the V gene TRBV20-1; 7 nucleotides line up with TRBD2. The source material was whole blood, sampled in connection with sensitization to the hapten diphenylcyclopropenone (DPC). The DNA for the CDR3 is TGCAGTGCGGAGCGGGGAGCGGGCCCTCCGACAGATACGCAGTATTTT. Encoded protein: CSAERGAGPPTDTQYF.